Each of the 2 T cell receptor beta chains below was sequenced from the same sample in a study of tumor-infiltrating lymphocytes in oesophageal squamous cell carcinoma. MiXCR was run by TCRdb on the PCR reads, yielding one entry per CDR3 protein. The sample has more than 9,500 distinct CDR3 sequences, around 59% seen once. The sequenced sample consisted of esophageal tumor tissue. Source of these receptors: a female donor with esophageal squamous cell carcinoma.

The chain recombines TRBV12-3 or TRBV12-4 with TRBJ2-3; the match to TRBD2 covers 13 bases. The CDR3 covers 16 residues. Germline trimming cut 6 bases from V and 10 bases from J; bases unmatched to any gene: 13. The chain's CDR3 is CASRGTGTSGTTPQYF. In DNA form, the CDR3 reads TGTGCCAGCAGAGGTACCGGGACTAGCGGGACAACCCCGCAGTATTTT.

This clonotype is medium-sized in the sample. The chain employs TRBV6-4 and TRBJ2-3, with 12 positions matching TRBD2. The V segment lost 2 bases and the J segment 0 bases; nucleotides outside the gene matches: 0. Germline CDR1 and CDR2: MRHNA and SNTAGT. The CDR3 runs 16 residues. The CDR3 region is CASSDGTSGSTDTQYF. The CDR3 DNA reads TGTGCCAGCAGTGACGGGACTAGCGGGAGCACAGATACGCAGTATTTT.